The subject of this entry is one T cell receptor (beta chain). As originally analysed: Amplification of reference gene primers provided the estimated nucleated cell counts. Only in-frame clones appear in the TCRdb table, and some are missing; sequencing was by immunoSEQ multiplex PCR. That table is the source of V, J and clone size, and D and trimming were worked out from the DNA. The profile shows 150,000 to 200,000 clones, 88% of them singletons. These data are taken from a study of blood T cell repertoires in COVID-19. At the level of the study: Whether acute or convalescent, the COVID-19 samples came from the United States, Italy and Spain. The cDNA or gDNA used as material had been derived from T cells, B-cell-depleted T cells, or PBMCs.

Germline V gene data show CDR1 as MNHEY and CDR2 as SVGEGT. The V end was cut by 2 bases, the J end by 1 base, with 11 bases between. The CDR3 is made up of 15 amino acids. The chain links TRBV6-2 or TRBV6-3 to TRBJ1-1; D may be TRBD1 (6 bases). The source is a human donor in a cohort sampled during active COVID-19. The source material was peripheral blood. The CDR3 loop is CASSYARGRNTEAFF. The CDR3 nucleotides are TGTGCCAGCAGTTACGCCAGGGGAAGGAACACTGAAGCTTTCTTT.